Below, one T cell receptor (beta chain) is given with its context. Antigen: not known. This record belongs to a study of beta chain features in type 1 diabetes. The study's findings and limits: For Type 1 diabetes patients, all four CD4+ subsets carried TCRB CDR3s that were moderately but significantly shorter.

V lost 4 bases and J lost 0, with 10 bases in between. The CDR3 is made up of 15 amino acids. Per the germline V gene, CDR1 is SGHRS and CDR2 is YFSETQ. Expressed TCRB transcripts were sequenced because the isolated RNA had all been reverse transcribed beforehand. Sequencing of naive, central memory and regulatory T cell samples gave an average of about 3.57 million reads. The method was immunoSEQ multiplex PCR; TCRdb's version includes in-frame clones alone and lacks a portion of them. The sample includes some 250,000 clones, 11% to 15% of them seen just once. The sequence was collected from a man aged 30-40 years with type 1 diabetes. The J gene is TRBJ1-4, the V gene TRBV5-1; no clear D gene. The material sequenced was naive CD4+ T cells from blood. CDR3 in amino acids: CASSLNRATNEKLFF. In DNA, the CDR3 is TGCGCCAGCAGCCTGAACAGAGCAACTAATGAAAAACTGTTTTTT. Combining the CDR3 with reference TRBV5-1 and TRBJ1-4 gives the whole variable domain KAGVTQTPRYLIKTRGQQVTLSCSPISGHRSVSWYQQTPGQGLQFLFEYFSETQRNKGNFPGRFSGRQFSNSRSEMNVSTLELGDSALYLCASSLNRATNEKLFFGSGTQLSVL.